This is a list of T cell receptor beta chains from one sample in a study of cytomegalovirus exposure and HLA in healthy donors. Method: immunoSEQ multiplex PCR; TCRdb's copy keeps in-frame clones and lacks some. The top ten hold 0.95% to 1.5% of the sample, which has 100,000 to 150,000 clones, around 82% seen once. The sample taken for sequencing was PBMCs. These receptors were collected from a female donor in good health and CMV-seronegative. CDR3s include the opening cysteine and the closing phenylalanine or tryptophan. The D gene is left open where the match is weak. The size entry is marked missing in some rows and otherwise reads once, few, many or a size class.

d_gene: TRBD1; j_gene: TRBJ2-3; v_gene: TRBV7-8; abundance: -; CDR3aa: CASGRQGSDTQYF; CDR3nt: TGTGCCTCGGGGCGACAGGGATCAGATACGCAGTATTTT
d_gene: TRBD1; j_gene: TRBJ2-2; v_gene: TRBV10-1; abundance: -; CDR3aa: CASSESVGTGRTGELFF; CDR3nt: TGCGCCAGCAGTGAGTCGGTCGGGACAGGTCGCACCGGGGAGCTGTTTTTT
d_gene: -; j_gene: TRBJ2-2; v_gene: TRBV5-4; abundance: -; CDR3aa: CASSMSVTGELFF; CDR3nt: TGTGCCAGCAGCATGAGCGTCACCGGGGAGCTGTTTTTT
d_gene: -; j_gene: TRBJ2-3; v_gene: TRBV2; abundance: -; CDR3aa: CASSQQGYFDTQYF; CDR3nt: TGTGCCAGCAGCCAACAGGGATATTTTGATACGCAGTATTTT
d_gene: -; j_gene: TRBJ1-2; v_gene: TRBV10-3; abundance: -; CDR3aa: CAISESEGTPSYGYTF; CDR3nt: TGTGCCATCAGTGAGTCGGAGGGAACCCCCTCCTATGGCTACACCTTC
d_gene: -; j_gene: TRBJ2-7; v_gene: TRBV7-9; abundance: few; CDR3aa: CASSLGNRAVEQYF; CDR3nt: TGTGCCAGCAGCTTAGGGAACAGGGCGGTCGAGCAGTACTTC
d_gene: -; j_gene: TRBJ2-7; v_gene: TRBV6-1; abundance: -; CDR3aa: CACTRGDLRGHEQYF; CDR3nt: TGTGCCTGCACCCGTGGTGACCTAAGAGGGCACGAGCAGTACTTC
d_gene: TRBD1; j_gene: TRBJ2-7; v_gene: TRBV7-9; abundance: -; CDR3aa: CASSPGTGDAYEQYF; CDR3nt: TGTGCCAGCAGCCCGGGGACAGGGGATGCCTACGAGCAGTACTTC
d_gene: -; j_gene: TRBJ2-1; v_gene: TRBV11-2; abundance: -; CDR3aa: CASSLPSGLPAYNEQFF; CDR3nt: TGTGCCAGCAGCTTACCCTCCGGACTCCCGGCCTACAATGAGCAGTTCTTC
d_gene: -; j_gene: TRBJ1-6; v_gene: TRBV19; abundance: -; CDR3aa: CASQDRVLSVSPLHF; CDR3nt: TGTGCCAGTCAAGACCGGGTCTTGTCGGTTTCACCCCTCCACTTT
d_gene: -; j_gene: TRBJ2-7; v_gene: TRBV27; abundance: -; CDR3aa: CASRIRGSFYEQYF; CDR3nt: TGTGCCAGCAGGATAAGGGGGTCCTTCTACGAGCAGTACTTC
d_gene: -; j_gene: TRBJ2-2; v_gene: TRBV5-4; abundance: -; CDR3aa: CASSLALGGGLTGELFF; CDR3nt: TGTGCCAGCAGCTTGGCCTTAGGGGGGGGCCTCACCGGGGAGCTGTTTTTT
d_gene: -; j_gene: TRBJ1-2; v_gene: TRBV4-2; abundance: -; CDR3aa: CASSHGQGTNYGYTF; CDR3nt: TGTGCCAGCAGCCATGGGCAGGGGACAAACTATGGCTACACCTTC
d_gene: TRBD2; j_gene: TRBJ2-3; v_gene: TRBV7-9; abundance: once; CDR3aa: CASSLVSGSGNTQYF; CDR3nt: TGTGCCAGCAGTCTTGTGAGCGGGAGTGGGAATACGCAGTATTTT
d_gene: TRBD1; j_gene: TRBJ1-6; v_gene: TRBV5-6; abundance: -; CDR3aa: CASSWTGGNSPLHF; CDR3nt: TGTGCCAGCAGCTGGACAGGGGGTAATTCACCCCTCCACTTT
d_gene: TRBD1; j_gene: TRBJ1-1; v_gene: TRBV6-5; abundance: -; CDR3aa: CASSLYRGGTEAFF; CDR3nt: TGTGCCAGCAGTCTCTACAGGGGAGGCACTGAAGCTTTCTTT
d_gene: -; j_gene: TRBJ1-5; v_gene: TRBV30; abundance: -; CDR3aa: CAWSVRRDGNQPQHF; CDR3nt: TGTGCCTGGAGTGTAAGGAGGGACGGCAATCAGCCCCAGCATTTT
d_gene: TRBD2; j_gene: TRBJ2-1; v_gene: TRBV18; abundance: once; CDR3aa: CASSPGLAGGSEQFF; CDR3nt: TGTGCCAGCTCCCCTGGACTAGCGGGGGGATCAGAGCAGTTCTTC
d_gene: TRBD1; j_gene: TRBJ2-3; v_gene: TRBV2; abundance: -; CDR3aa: CASRGTGGTDTQYF; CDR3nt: TGTGCCAGCAGGGGGACAGGGGGCACAGATACGCAGTATTTT
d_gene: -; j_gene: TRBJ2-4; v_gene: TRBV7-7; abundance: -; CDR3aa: CASSLAVWGLTNIQYF; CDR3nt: TGTGCCAGCAGCTTAGCGGTCTGGGGCCTGACAAACATTCAGTACTTC
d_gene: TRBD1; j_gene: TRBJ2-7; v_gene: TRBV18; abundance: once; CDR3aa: CASSPLTGGNEQYF; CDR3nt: TGTGCCAGCTCACCACTGACAGGGGGCAACGAGCAGTACTTC
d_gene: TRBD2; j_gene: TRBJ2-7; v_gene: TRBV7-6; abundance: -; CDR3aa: CASSFGLAGETYEQYF; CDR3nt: TGTGCCAGCAGCTTTGGACTAGCGGGAGAGACCTACGAGCAGTACTTC
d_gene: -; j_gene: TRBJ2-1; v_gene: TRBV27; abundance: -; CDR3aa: CAGSSSGYYNEQFF; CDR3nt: TGTGCCGGCAGTTCCTCAGGGTACTACAATGAGCAGTTCTTC
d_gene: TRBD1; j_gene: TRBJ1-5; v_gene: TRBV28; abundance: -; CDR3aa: CASLPIKQGSHQPQHF; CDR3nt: TGTGCCAGTCTGCCAATAAAACAGGGGTCCCATCAGCCCCAGCATTTT
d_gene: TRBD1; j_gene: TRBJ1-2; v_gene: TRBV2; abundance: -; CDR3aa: CASRGTGLAGYTF; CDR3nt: TGTGCCAGCAGGGGGACAGGCCTGGCTGGCTACACCTTC
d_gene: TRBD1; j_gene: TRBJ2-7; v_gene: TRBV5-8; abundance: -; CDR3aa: CASTRFLDRAPYEQYF; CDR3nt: TGTGCCAGCACCCGATTCTTGGACAGGGCCCCCTACGAGCAGTACTTC
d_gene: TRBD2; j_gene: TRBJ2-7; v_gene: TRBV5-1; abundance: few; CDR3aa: CASSTGLAGIKSYEQYF; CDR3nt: TGCGCCAGCAGCACCGGACTAGCGGGAATCAAATCCTACGAGCAGTACTTC
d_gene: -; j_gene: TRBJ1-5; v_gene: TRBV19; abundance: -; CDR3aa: CASSPRTLISNQPQHF; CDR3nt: TGTGCCAGTAGTCCACGGACACTAATTAGCAATCAGCCCCAGCATTTT
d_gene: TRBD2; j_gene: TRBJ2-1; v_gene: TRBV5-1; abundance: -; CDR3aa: CASGRGLENQGYNEQFF; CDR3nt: TGCGCCAGCGGGAGGGGACTAGAAAACCAGGGCTACAATGAGCAGTTCTTC
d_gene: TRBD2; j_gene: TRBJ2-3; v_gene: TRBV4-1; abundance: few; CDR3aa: CASSLREGLAGGLTDTQYF; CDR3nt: TGCGCCAGCAGCCTAAGGGAGGGACTAGCGGGAGGTCTCACAGATACGCAGTATTTT
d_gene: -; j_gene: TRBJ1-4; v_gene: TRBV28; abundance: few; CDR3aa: CASSLLDSNEKLFF; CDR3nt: TGTGCCAGCAGTTTATTGGACAGTAATGAAAAACTGTTTTTT
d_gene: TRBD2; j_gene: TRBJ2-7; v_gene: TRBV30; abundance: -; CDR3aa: CAWSTLASSYEQYF; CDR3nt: TGTGCCTGGAGTACACTAGCGAGCTCCTACGAGCAGTACTTC
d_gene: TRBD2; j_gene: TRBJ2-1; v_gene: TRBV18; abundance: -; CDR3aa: CASSGRERFSEQFF; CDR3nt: TGTGCCAGCTCAGGGCGGGAGCGATTTAGTGAGCAGTTCTTC
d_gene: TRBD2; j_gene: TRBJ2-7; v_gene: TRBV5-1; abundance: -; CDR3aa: CASSLASSGGYEQYF; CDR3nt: TGCGCCAGCAGCTTGGCGTCTAGCGGGGGCTACGAGCAGTACTTC
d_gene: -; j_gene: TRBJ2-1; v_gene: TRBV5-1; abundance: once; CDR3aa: CASSFTGGGRYNEQFF; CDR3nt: TGCGCCAGCAGCTTCACCGGTGGCGGGCGGTACAATGAGCAGTTCTTC
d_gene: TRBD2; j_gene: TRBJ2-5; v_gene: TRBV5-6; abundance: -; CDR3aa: CASSFLAGGETQYF; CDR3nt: TGTGCCAGCAGCTTCTTAGCGGGAGGGGAGACCCAGTACTTC
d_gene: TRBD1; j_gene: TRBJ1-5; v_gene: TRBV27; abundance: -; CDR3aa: CASSFYGQDGNQPQHF; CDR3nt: TGTGCCAGCAGTTTTTACGGACAGGACGGCAATCAGCCCCAGCATTTT
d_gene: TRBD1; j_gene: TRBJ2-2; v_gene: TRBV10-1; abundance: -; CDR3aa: CASSRQGRTGELFF; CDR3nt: TGCGCCAGTTCCCGACAGGGGAGGACCGGGGAGCTGTTTTTT
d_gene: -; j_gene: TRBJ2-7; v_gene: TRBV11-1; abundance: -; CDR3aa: CASSPRGAPFYEQYF; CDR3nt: TGTGCCAGCAGCCCCCGGGGGGCACCCTTCTACGAGCAGTACTTC
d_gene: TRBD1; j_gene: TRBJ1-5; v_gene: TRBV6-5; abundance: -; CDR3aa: CASSGTGGNQPQHF; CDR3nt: TGTGCCAGCAGCGGGACAGGGGGCAATCAGCCCCAGCATTTT
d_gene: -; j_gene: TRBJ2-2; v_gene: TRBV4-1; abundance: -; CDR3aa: CASSRLGDRWGAGELFF; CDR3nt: TGCGCCAGCAGCCGGTTAGGCGACCGGTGGGGAGCCGGGGAGCTGTTTTTT
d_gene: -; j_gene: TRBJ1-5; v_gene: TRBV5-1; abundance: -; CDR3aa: CASSLGTGSNQPQHF; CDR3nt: TGCGCCAGCAGCTTGGGTACAGGGTCGAATCAGCCCCAGCATTTT
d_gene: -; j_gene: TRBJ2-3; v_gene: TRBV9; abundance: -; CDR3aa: CASSVDGRVADTQYF; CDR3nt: TGTGCCAGCAGCGTAGACGGGCGGGTGGCAGATACGCAGTATTTT
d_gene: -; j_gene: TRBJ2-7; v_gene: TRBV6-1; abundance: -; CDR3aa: CASSSHYEQYF; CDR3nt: TGTGCCAGCAGTTCCCACTACGAGCAGTACTTC
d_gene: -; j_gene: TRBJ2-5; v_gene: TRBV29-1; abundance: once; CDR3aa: CSVEWYRALQETQYF; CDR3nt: TGCAGCGTTGAGTGGTACAGGGCATTACAAGAGACCCAGTACTTC
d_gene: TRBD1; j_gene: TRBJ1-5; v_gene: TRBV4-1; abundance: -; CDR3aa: CASSPDRTRNQPQHF; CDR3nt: TGCGCCAGCAGCCCGGACAGGACCCGCAATCAGCCCCAGCATTTT
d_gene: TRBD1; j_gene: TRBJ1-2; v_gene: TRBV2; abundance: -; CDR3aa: CASRQGKGDYGYTF; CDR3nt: TGTGCCAGCAGACAGGGGAAGGGAGACTATGGCTACACCTTC
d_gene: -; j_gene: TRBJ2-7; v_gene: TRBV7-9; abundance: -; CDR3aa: CSSSLEQGPYEQYF; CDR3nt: TGTTCCAGCAGCTTAGAACAGGGACCCTACGAGCAGTACTTC
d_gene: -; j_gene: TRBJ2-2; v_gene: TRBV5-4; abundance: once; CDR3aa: CASSLRGGGTGELFF; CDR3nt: TGTGCCAGCAGCCTTCGAGGGGGGGGCACCGGGGAGCTGTTTTTT
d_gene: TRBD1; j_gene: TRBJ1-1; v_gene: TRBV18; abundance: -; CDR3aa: CASSSAGGRDTEAFF; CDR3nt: TGTGCCAGCTCATCCGCAGGGGGCAGGGACACTGAAGCTTTCTTT
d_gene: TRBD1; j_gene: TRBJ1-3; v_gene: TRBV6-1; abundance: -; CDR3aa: CASSGQGSGNTIYF; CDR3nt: TGTGCCAGCAGCGGACAGGGCTCTGGAAACACCATATATTTT
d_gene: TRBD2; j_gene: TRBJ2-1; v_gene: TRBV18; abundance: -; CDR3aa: CASSLSRTSGSYNEQFF; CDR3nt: TGTGCCAGCTCACTATCACGGACTAGCGGATCCTACAATGAGCAGTTCTTC
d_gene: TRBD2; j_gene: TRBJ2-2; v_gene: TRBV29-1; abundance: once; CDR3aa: CSVIPLNGTKFLGELFF; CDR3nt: TGCAGCGTGATACCCTTAAACGGGACTAAATTCCTCGGGGAGCTGTTTTTT
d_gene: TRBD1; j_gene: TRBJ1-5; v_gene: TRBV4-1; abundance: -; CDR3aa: CASSHQQGATNQPQHF; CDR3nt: TGCGCCAGCAGCCATCAACAGGGGGCAACCAATCAGCCCCAGCATTTT
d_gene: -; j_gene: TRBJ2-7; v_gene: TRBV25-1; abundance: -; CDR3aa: CASSEHSDRYLDEQYF; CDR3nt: TGTGCCAGCAGTGAACACTCCGACAGGTATCTGGACGAGCAGTACTTC
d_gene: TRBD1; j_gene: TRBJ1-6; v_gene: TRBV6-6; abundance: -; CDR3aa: CASSYRGQGVSLLHF; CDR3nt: TGTGCCAGCAGTTACAGGGGACAGGGAGTCTCGCTCCTCCACTTT
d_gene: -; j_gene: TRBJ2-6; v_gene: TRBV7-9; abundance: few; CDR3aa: CSSSRIRGGLAAGANVLTF; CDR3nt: TGTTCCAGCAGCCGAATCCGTGGTGGACTTGCTGCTGGGGCCAACGTCCTGACTTTC
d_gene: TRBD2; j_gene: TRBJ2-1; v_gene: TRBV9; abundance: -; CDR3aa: CASSVGRSGDYNEQFF; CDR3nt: TGTGCCAGCAGCGTAGGTCGTAGCGGGGACTACAATGAGCAGTTCTTC
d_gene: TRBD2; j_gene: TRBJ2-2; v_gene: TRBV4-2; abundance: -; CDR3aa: CASSQDGLAGVYTGELFF; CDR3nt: TGTGCCAGCAGCCAAGACGGACTAGCGGGGGTGTACACCGGGGAGCTGTTTTTT
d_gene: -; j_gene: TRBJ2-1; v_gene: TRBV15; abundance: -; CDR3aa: CATSRGWGTMSQFF; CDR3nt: TGTGCCACCAGCAGAGGCTGGGGCACGATGTCACAGTTCTTC